This TCR beta chain appears in the sequencing data of a study of blood T cells in healthy people across ages. Only a few counts were recorded for this clonotype. The second PCR ran roughly 6 to 11 cycles with a sample-barcoded 5' primer and J-beta primers. A single record per CDR3 protein comes from TCRdb applying MiXCR to the 5' RACE reads. The sample yields roughly 1.6 million distinct CDR3 sequences, about 31% seen once. V gave up 1 base and J gave up 1 base, with 5 bases separating them. Germline V gene data show CDR1 as MDHEN and CDR2 as SYDVKM. This CDR3 has 14 amino acids. Material: blood. The clonotype comes from a young woman in good health. This chain links TRBV28 with TRBJ1-5; D not certain. CDR3 coding DNA: TGTGCCAGCAGTTTATCCCAGAGCAATCAGCCCCAGCATTTT. It codes for CASSLSQSNQPQHF.